This T cell receptor (beta chain) comes out of a study of PD-1 blockade in classical Hodgkin lymphoma. Overall study results and limits: Baseline TCR diversity was reportedly lower in newly diagnosed patients than in healthy donors. It was reported as lower still in relapsed/refractory patients. Newly diagnosed and completely responding patients shared comparable baseline diversity.

For this clone: Its antigen is undetermined.

The data were produced by immunoSEQ multiplex PCR, yet TCRdb's version contains in-frame clones alone and is incomplete. The table lists roughly 51,000 clones, approximately 76% of them singletons. Trimming at V came to 7 bases and at J to 6 bases, leaving 7 bases not matched to a gene. The CDR3 extends over 13 amino acids. Germline CDR1 reads SEHNR; CDR2 reads FQNEAQ (reference sequence). The time point is: cycle 4 day 1 (C4D1), after five to seven weeks of nivolumab. Patients all relapsed after autologous stem cell transplantation, and there was variation in brentuximab vedotin exposure. The V and J genes are TRBV7-9 and TRBJ1-1; TRBD1 agrees at 8 bases. This TCR derives from a human donor with classical Hodgkin lymphoma. This sample comprised peripheral blood mononuclear cells (PBMCs), obtained before the fourth cycle of nivolumab. The CDR3 region is CASILTGVAEAFF. The DNA for the CDR3 is TGTGCCAGCATCTTGACAGGGGTGGCTGAAGCTTTCTTT.